Following are 30 T cell receptor beta chains from one sample sequenced in a study of Ad26.COV2.S vaccination and SARS-CoV-2 variants. Documented treatment: roughly 18 received Ad26.COV2.S at low or high dose, single or two shots; about 5 received placebo; per-sample allocation not given. All samples were drawn on day 63, counting from the first vaccine or placebo injection. Sequencing used immunoSEQ multiplex PCR; TCRdb keeps in-frame clones, though not all of them. The sample lists fewer than 500,000 clones; 90% were seen once. Sample: peripheral blood, taken in a trial of Ad26.COV2.S vaccine versus placebo. The receptors here all came from a person aged 18-60 years who received the Ad26.COV2.S COVID-19 vaccine or a placebo.

The V and J genes are TRBV7-6 and TRBJ2-1; 14 bases agree with TRBD2. The CDR3 consists of 16 residues. The V gene's germline CDR1 is SGHVS and CDR2 FNYEAQ. V shed 5 bases, J shed 4 bases, and the junction held 4 bases outside the gene matches. The CDR3 spells CASSRWTSGRYNEQFF. The CDR3, as DNA: TGTGCCAGCAGCCGATGGACTAGCGGGAGGTACAATGAGCAGTTCTTC.

The chain joins TRBV7-8 to TRBJ2-4, with TRBD2 matching over 9 bases. The germline V gene encodes CDR1 SGHVS and CDR2 FQNEAQ. The CDR3 totals 19 residues. V lost 5 bases, J lost 0 bases, and 14 bases stayed unmatched. The CDR3 bases are TGTGCCAGCAGCCACCCGACTCCGACTAGCGGCCTAGCCAAAAACATTCAGTACTTC. It yields the protein CASSHPTPTSGLAKNIQYF.

This chain joins TRBV15 and TRBJ2-5; D gene uncertain. Germline V gene data show CDR1 as LNHNV and CDR2 as YYDKDF (reference sequence). V lost 3 bases and J lost 3, with 14 bases in between. This CDR3 region has 15 residues. CDR3: CATSRDPRRKETQYF. DNA of the CDR3: TGTGCCACCAGCAGGGACCCGCGCAGAAAAGAGACCCAGTACTTC. Using reference TRBV15 and TRBJ2-5 for the parts outside the CDR3, the full variable domain is DAMVIQNPRYQVTQFGKPVTLSCSQTLNHNVMYWYQQKSSQAPKLLFHYYDKDFNNEADTPDNFQSRRPNTSFCFLDIRSPGLGDTAMYLCATSRDPRRKETQYFGPGTRLLVL.

The gene calls are TRBV28 and TRBJ1-4, with no clear D. The CDR3 length is 12 residues. Germline assignment: CDR1 MDHEN and CDR2 SYDVKM. With 5 bases removed from V and 8 bases from J, the gap between germline ends came to 9 bases. The CDR3 nucleotides read TGTGCCAGCAGTATCAGACGCGAAAAACTGTTTTTT. Protein: CASSIRREKLFF.

The chain recombines TRBV7-9 with TRBJ1-3; D gene unclear. The ends were cut back, 5 bases at V and 0 bases at J, with 14 bases in the middle. This CDR3 comprises 16 residues. The germline V gene encodes CDR1 SEHNR and CDR2 FQNEAQ (reference sequence). CDR3 sequence: CASSKATQSSGNTIYF. CDR3 sequence (DNA): TGTGCCAGCAGCAAAGCGACACAATCCTCTGGAAACACCATATATTTT.

This clone was counted a few times. The CDR3 region is CASSLGDQPQHF. Here the CDR3 DNA reads TGTGCCAGCAGCTTGGGGGATCAGCCCCAGCATTTT. V and J are TRBV5-8 and TRBJ1-5; no clear D gene. This CDR3 contains 12 residues. Germline-derived CDR1 and CDR2 are SGHTS and YDEGEE. The V gene lost 0 bases and the J gene lost 5 bases, with 3 bases spanning the gap.

The rearrangement links TRBV12-5 to TRBJ2-3, with TRBD2 identical over 15 bases. Germline assignment: CDR1 LGHNT and CDR2 FRNRAP. The CDR3 totals 19 residues. Trimming at V came to 5 bases and at J to 3 bases, leaving 12 bases not matched to a gene. The CDR3 DNA reads TGTGCTAGTGGTCGCGGACTAGCGGGAGGGACGTTCGGGACAGATACGCAGTATTTT. Amino acid sequence: CASGRGLAGGTFGTDTQYF.

CDR3 protein: CASSEKGGYTF. The CDR3 nucleotides read TGTGCCAGCAGTGAAAAGGGTGGCTACACCTTC. The chain couples TRBV2 to TRBJ1-2; unclear D gene. CDR1 is SNHLY, CDR2 FYNNEI, per germline. This CDR3 is built from 11 residues. Trimming stripped 2 bases from V and 7 bases from J, with 5 bases between.

This clone has a single count. The CDR3 is CASSLEGPQDGYTF. DNA of the CDR3: TGTGCCAGCAGCTTGGAGGGACCACAGGATGGCTACACCTTC. This chain connects TRBV5-4 to TRBJ1-2; TRBD1 is a possible D gene (5 bases). Germline assignment: CDR1 SGHNT and CDR2 YYREEE (reference sequence). Trimming stripped 0 bases from V and 6 bases from J, with 12 bases between. The length of the CDR3 is 14 residues. Together with reference TRBV5-4 and TRBJ1-2, the CDR3 gives the full variable domain: ETGVTQSPTHLIKTRGQQVTLRCSSQSGHNTVSWYQQALGQGPQFIFQYYREEENGRGNFPPRFSGLQFPNYSSELNVNALELDDSALYLCASSLEGPQDGYTFGSGTRLTVV.

In its sample, this clone was seen once. The chain is built from TRBV11-2 and TRBJ2-3, with 7 bases that match TRBD1. Trimming cost V 8 bases and J 0 bases; bases outside gene matches: 5. This CDR3 has 14 amino acids. The V gene's germline CDR1 is SGHAT and CDR2 FQNNGV. The CDR3 here is CASSEGASTDTQYF. CDR3 bases: TGTGCCAGCTCCGAGGGGGCGAGCACAGATACGCAGTATTTT.

V usage is TRBV18 and J usage is TRBJ1-2; maybe TRBD1 (5 bases). Germline CDR1 reads KGHSH; CDR2 reads LQKENI. V shed 1 base and J shed 5 bases, with 20 bases lying between them. The CDR3 consists of 17 residues. CDR3 protein: CASSPRQGARGSYGYTF. In nucleotides, the CDR3 is TGTGCCAGCTCACCACGTCAGGGTGCAAGGGGTTCGTATGGCTACACCTTC.

This clone has just a few counts. In DNA form, the CDR3 reads TGTGCCAGCGTCCGGGACAGGGGCGCCGGGGAGCTGTTTTTT. Translated: CASVRDRGAGELFF. The chain links TRBV2 to TRBJ2-2, with 10 bases that match TRBD1. Germline CDR1 SNHLY, CDR2 FYNNEI. This CDR3 contains 14 residues. V shed 8 bases and J 6 bases; nucleotides not matched to a gene: 6.

The rearrangement links TRBV29-1 to TRBJ2-2; D not resolved. Trimming took 3 bases from V and 15 from J, leaving 26 bases between them. The CDR3 length is 15 residues. Germline values: CDR1 SQVTM, CDR2 ANQGSEA. CDR3 sequence reads: CSVERLGGQHARMFF. The CDR3 coding sequence is TGCAGCGTTGAGAGGCTGGGCGGCCAACACGCTCGGATGTTTTTT.

V usage is TRBV5-6 and J usage is TRBJ2-3; TRBD1 matches at 8 bases. J lost 2 bases, V lost 0 bases, and 5 bases had no gene match. Per the germline V gene, CDR1 is SGHDT and CDR2 is YYEEEE. CDR3 size: 16 residues. The CDR3 DNA is TGTGCCAGCAGCTTGGTAGGGGACAGGATCACAGATACGCAGTATTTT. As protein: CASSLVGDRITDTQYF.

The CDR3 DNA reads TGTGCCAGCAGCTCCCTCACTGGGGAGAGGAAGTATTTT. It yields the protein CASSSLTGERKYF. V and J are TRBV7-9 and TRBJ2-3, with D perhaps matching TRBD2 (5 bases). V lost 4 bases and J 13 bases, leaving 18 bases between the germline ends. The CDR3 covers 13 residues. CDR1 and CDR2 from the germline V gene are SEHNR and FQNEAQ (reference sequence).

CDR3: CATGGLSAEQYF. CDR3 nucleotides: TGTGCCACCGGTGGACTATCGGCCGAGCAGTACTTC. This chain uses TRBV10-3 with TRBJ2-7; D might be TRBD2 (6 bases). Looked up from germline, CDR1 is ENHRY and CDR2 is SYGVKD. Trimming pared 10 bases from V and 6 bases from J, leaving 16 bases between. This CDR3 has 12 amino acids.

The chain employs TRBV14 and TRBJ2-5, with a possible D match to TRBD1 (5 bases). Germline CDR1 is SGHDN and CDR2 is FVKESK. The CDR3 length is 15 residues. The germline V and J ends were trimmed by 3 bases and 1 base, with 12 bases remaining between them. CDR3 sequence: CASSQGRAIQETQYF. The CDR3 coding sequence is TGTGCCAGCAGCCAGGGCAGGGCGATCCAAGAGACCCAGTACTTC.

V gene TRBV6-6 combines with J gene TRBJ1-3; D gene unclear. V was cut by 8 bases and J by 2 bases, with 13 bases left in between. Germline CDR1 is MNHNY and CDR2 is SVGAGI (reference sequence). The CDR3 is made up of 14 amino acids. As DNA, the CDR3 is TGTGCCAGCTCCCCCGCAAGGGCTGGAAACACCATATATTTT. Protein product: CASSPARAGNTIYF.

V usage is TRBV18 and J usage is TRBJ2-7; TRBD1 agrees at 9 bases. Per the germline V gene, CDR1 is KGHSH and CDR2 is LQKENI. The CDR3 extends over 15 amino acids. Trimming cost V 3 bases and J 5 bases; bases outside gene matches: 8. The CDR3 spells CASSPPGTGPDEQYF. DNA of the CDR3: TGTGCCAGCTCACCGCCCGGGACAGGGCCGGACGAGCAGTACTTC. Together with reference TRBV18 and TRBJ2-7, the CDR3 gives the full variable domain: NAGVMQNPRHLVRRRGQEARLRCSPMKGHSHVYWYRQLPEEGLKFMVYLQKENIIDESGMPKERFSAEFPKEGPSILRIQQVVRGDSAAYFCASSPPGTGPDEQYFGPGTRLTVT.

The genes are TRBV7-5 and TRBJ1-6; the D call in the table, TRBD1, was not verified against the DNA. TRBV7-5 is a listed pseudogene. The CDR3 is made up of 17 amino acids. Written as DNA, the CDR3 is TGTGCCAGAAGCTTCAGACAGGGCACTCTTATTTTTTCACCCCTCCACTTT. Translating gives CARSFRQGTLIFSPLHF.

This rearrangement joins TRBV20-1 to TRBJ2-1; D remains ambiguous. This CDR3 region has 11 residues. Trimming took 5 bases from V and 6 from J, leaving 8 bases between them. Germline values: CDR1 DFQATT, CDR2 SNEGSKA (reference sequence). CDR3 amino acids: CSAPSGNEQFF. The DNA for the CDR3 is TGCAGTGCTCCGTCTGGCAATGAGCAGTTCTTC.

This chain joins TRBV6-2 or TRBV6-3 and TRBJ2-7; D not resolved. Germline loops: CDR1 MNHEY, CDR2 SVGEGT. V shed 5 bases and J shed 5 bases, with 16 bases lying between them. The CDR3 is made up of 14 amino acids. The CDR3 DNA follows: TGTGCCAGCAGTGGCCCGGTAGGGCTACACGAGCAGTACTTC. Translating gives CASSGPVGLHEQYF.

The rearrangement links TRBV7-3 to TRBJ2-1; 13 bases are shared with TRBD2. This CDR3 has 17 residues. The J segment lost 8 bases and the V segment lost 6 bases, leaving 13 bases of the junction unmatched. Germline V lookup: CDR1 SGHTA, CDR2 FQGTGA. Written as DNA, the CDR3 is TGTGCCAGCAGTCACCGGACTAGCGGGAGTATTCCCCATGAGCAGTTCTTC. Its translation is CASSHRTSGSIPHEQFF.

CDR3 DNA sequence: TGCGCCAGCAGCCACCTTAGGACTAGCGGTTACAATGAGCAGTTCTTC. Its protein product is CASSHLRTSGYNEQFF. The chain links TRBV5-1 to TRBJ2-1, with 10 bases fitting TRBD2. The CDR3 runs to 16 residues. V lost 4 bases and J lost 4; bases outside the gene matches: 8. Looked up from germline, CDR1 is SGHRS and CDR2 is YFSETQ. The full variable domain, its missing parts supplied by reference TRBV5-1 and TRBJ2-1, is KAGVTQTPRYLIKTRGQQVTLSCSPISGHRSVSWYQQTPGQGLQFLFEYFSETQRNKGNFPGRFSGRQFSNSRSEMNVSTLELGDSALYLCASSHLRTSGYNEQFFGPGTRLTVL.

This clone has just a few counts. The chain has TRBV6-2 or TRBV6-3 and TRBJ2-2; 8 bases align to TRBD1. Germline CDR1 is MNHEY and CDR2 is SVGEGT. The CDR3 loop spans 14 amino acids. Trimming at V came to 5 bases and at J to 7 bases, leaving 6 bases not matched to a gene. CDR3 residues: CASSRTGSVGELFF. The CDR3 DNA sequence: TGTGCCAGCAGTCGGACAGGGTCCGTCGGGGAGCTGTTTTTT.

The chain links TRBV19 to TRBJ2-7; D is ambiguous. V was cut by 7 bases and J by 2 bases, with 15 bases left in between. Germline-derived CDR1 and CDR2 are LNHDA and SQIVND (reference sequence). The CDR3 runs to 14 residues. The CDR3, as DNA: TGTGCCAGTACCCGGGTCCGACGGGCCTACGAGCAGTACTTC. Its protein is CASTRVRRAYEQYF.

The chain has TRBV27 and TRBJ2-1, with D maybe TRBD1 (6 bases). The ends were cut back, 5 bases at V and 5 bases at J, with 10 bases in the middle. This CDR3 is built from 13 residues. Germline V gene sequence: CDR1 MNHEY, CDR2 SMNVEV (reference sequence). CDR3 amino acids: CASSRQADNEQFF. CDR3 DNA: TGTGCCAGCAGTCGACAGGCTGACAATGAGCAGTTCTTC.

The chain couples TRBV7-2 to TRBJ2-2; D is unresolved. V was pared by 6 bases and J by 0 bases, with 8 bases between. Germline V gene sequence: CDR1 SGHTA, CDR2 FQGNSA. This CDR3 contains 14 residues. CDR3 region: CASRDGSNTGELFF. The CDR3 coding sequence is TGTGCCAGCAGGGACGGTTCGAACACCGGGGAGCTGTTTTTT.

The V gene is TRBV19, the J gene TRBJ2-7; 9 bases match TRBD1. Trimming at V came to 5 bases and at J to 3 bases, leaving 5 bases not matched to a gene. CDR1 and CDR2 from the germline V gene are LNHDA and SQIVND (reference sequence). The CDR3 totals 14 residues. DNA of the CDR3: TGTGCCAGTAGTTCGAGGGACAGGGTCTACGAGCAGTACTTC. It specifies CASSSRDRVYEQYF. The full variable domain, in which reference TRBV19 and TRBJ2-7 provide the parts outside the CDR3, is DGGITQSPKYLFRKEGQNVTLSCEQNLNHDAMYWYRQDPGQGLRLIYYSQIVNDFQKGDIAEGYSVSREKKESFPLTVTSAQKNPTAFYLCASSSRDRVYEQYFGPGTRLTVT.

The genes are TRBV28 and TRBJ2-1; 8 nucleotides agree with TRBD2. In germline, CDR1 is MDHEN, CDR2 SYDVKM. CDR3 length equals 15 residues. The V segment lost 5 bases and the J segment 1 base; nucleotides outside the gene matches: 4. The CDR3 coding sequence is TGTGCCAGCAGTGGCCGGGAGGGGTCCTACAATGAGCAGTTCTTC. As protein: CASSGREGSYNEQFF.